Below are 2 T cell receptor beta chains sequenced from a single sample in a study of T cells in Graves' hyperthyroidism and ophthalmopathy. RNA transcripts gave rise to amplified TCR beta CDR3 regions. A first-round RT-PCR of the TCR CDR3 used the HTBI primer set. TCRdb re-called the multiplex PCR reads with MiXCR, one entry per CDR3 protein. The data hold hundreds of thousands of distinct CDR3 sequences, with 14% to 15% observed a single time. The sample taken for sequencing was blood. All receptors come from a woman aged 40 to 50 with Graves' ophthalmopathy.

This clonotype was seen repeatedly, ten times or more. The chain is built from TRBV10-3 and TRBJ1-1; D gene ambiguous. The CDR3 runs to 14 residues. Germline-derived CDR1 and CDR2 are ENHRY and SYGVKD. The germline V and J ends were trimmed by 10 bases and 3 bases, with 18 bases remaining between them. CDR3 region: CATGDRYGDTEAFF. The CDR3 nucleotides read TGTGCCACGGGCGACCGTTACGGGGACACTGAAGCTTTCTTT.

Ten or more counts support this clonotype. The chain recombines TRBV4-1 with TRBJ2-7, with D maybe TRBD1 (6 bases). The CDR3 runs 14 residues. CDR1 and CDR2 from the germline V gene are MGHRA and YSYEKL. With 5 bases removed from V and 2 bases from J, the gap between germline ends came to 13 bases. CDR3 region: CASSAAGTTYEQYF. CDR3 nucleotides: TGCGCCAGCAGCGCCGCCGGGACAACCTACGAGCAGTACTTC.